The rows below give T cell receptor beta chains drawn from one sample of a study of regulatory dendritic cells for organ transplantation. The data were produced by immunoSEQ multiplex PCR, yet TCRdb's version contains in-frame clones alone and is incomplete. Of 25,000 to 35,000 clones listed, 80% to 85% are singletons. The sample was naive CD4+ T cells from blood. The receptors originated from a human donor in good health. Both conserved end residues are part of each CDR3. Rows give clone size only sometimes, using once, few, many, or a class for an expanded clone.

v_call clone_size cdr3_aa
TRBV18 NA CASSPSSGGTVSPLHF
TRBV18 NA CASSPLLSGGSTGELFF
TRBV18 NA CASSPPVGTGNSYGYTF
TRBV5-5 NA CASSTTIHSYNEQFF
TRBV7-2 NA CASSVRSRGSTDTQYF
TRBV29-1 NA CSVDRGQEQYF
TRBV27 NA CASSLGQGWTAEAFF
TRBV11-2 NA CASSAGGETQYF
TRBV5-1 few CASSLGGVNTEAFF
TRBV7-2 NA CASSLLSNRGFMNTEAFF
TRBV2 NA CASTGHLNTEAFF
TRBV19 NA CAAGTGGTDTQYF
TRBV18 NA CASLLTVNTEAFF
TRBV19 NA CASSPRTGNNSPLHF
TRBV2 NA CASSELEGQETQYF
TRBV29-1 NA CSVVEGASYGYTF
TRBV9 NA CASSALGSGGFMDEQFF
TRBV7-3 NA CASSQTEYTEAFF
TRBV2 few CASSASTVGEQYF